Below are 23 T cell receptor gamma chains sequenced from a single sample in a study of γδ T cells in repeated Plasmodium falciparum infection. Bulk repertoires came from Vgamma9/Vdelta2+ or Vdelta2-negative gammadelta T cells flow-sorted from PBMC. TCRdb fed the multiplex PCR reads into CATT to redo clone calling. The sample shows approximately 26,000 gamma-chain clones, 3% of them seen only once. Material for sequencing was gamma-delta T cells from blood. The source of these receptors is a pool of human donors (malaria-infected and uninfected, not separated).

This clone was observed a few times. TCRdb assigns this DNA the protein of a much larger clone, which departs from its translation at residue 3; this likely reflects a read error, and the protein shown comes from translating the DNA. V and J are TRGV5 and TRGJ1 or TRGJ2. TCRdb records no J gene; here it was assigned by comparing the DNA to germline. The CDR3 contains 14 residues. Germline V CDR1 and CDR2: VINAFY, YDVSNSKD. Here the CDR3 DNA reads TGTGCCGCCTGGGACGGACATTGTTATTATAAGAAACTCTTT. This translates into CAAWDGHCYYKKLF.

Remarks on this clone: This DNA translates differently at residue 7 from the TCRdb protein, which is that of a much larger clone; a read error is likely, and the protein shown is the DNA's own translation. This chain connects TRGV2 to TRGJ1 or TRGJ2. The J segment lost 7 bases and the V segment lost 0 bases, leaving 9 bases of the junction unmatched. Germline CDR1 reads EGSNGY; CDR2 reads YDSYNSKV. The CDR3 length is 14 residues. CDR3 sequence reads: CATWDGPGGYKKLF. In DNA, the CDR3 is TGTGCCACCTGGGACGGGCCCGGGGGCTATAAGAAACTCTTT.

This clone was counted a few times. A far larger clone is only one base removed, so a read error is likely. Different DNA sequences within this sample yield the same CDR3. The rearrangement uses TRGV9 and TRGJP. Since TCRdb gives no J gene, matching the DNA to germline was used here to assign it. CDR1 is GITISATS and CDR2 is ISYDGTV in the germline V gene (reference sequence). The CDR3 sequence is 18 residues long. Trimming removed 1 base from V and 10 bases from J; junction bases left unmatched: 13. The CDR3 nucleotides read TGTGCCTTGTGGGAGGTAAGAACGCCCCGTTTGGGCAAAAAAATCAAGGTATTT. Translation gives CALWEVRTPRLGKKIKVF.

This clone was detected many times. The protein in TCRdb stems from a much larger clone and differs at residue 9 from this DNA's translation, likely a read error; here the protein is translated from the DNA. The V and J genes are TRGV9 and TRGJP. The J gene, not given by TCRdb, was assigned here from a germline match of the nucleotide sequence. Germline V gene sequence: CDR1 GITISATS, CDR2 ISYDGTV (reference sequence). V was pared by 0 bases and J by 7 bases, with 9 bases of the junction left unmatched. The CDR3 loop spans 18 amino acids. Here the CDR3 DNA reads TGTGCCTTGTGGGAGGTGACCCAACCGGAGTTGGGCAAAAAAATCAAGGTATTT. It yields the protein CALWEVTQPELGKKIKVF.

This clone came up many times. With a far larger clone one base away, a read error is the likely cause. Distinct nucleotide sequences in the sample also encode this CDR3. The rearrangement uses TRGV9 and TRGJ1 or TRGJ2. Germline values: CDR1 GITISATS, CDR2 ISYDGTV (reference sequence). The CDR3 extends over 15 amino acids. CDR3 amino acids: CALWEAYRNYYKKLF. CDR3 nucleotides: TGTGCCCTGTGGGAGGCGTACCGAAATTATTATAAGAAACTCTTT.

This clone appeared many times. The J gene is TRGJP2, the V gene TRGV3. The J gene is not listed in TCRdb, so it was assigned here from a DNA match to germline. Losses at the gene ends were 0 bases for V and 6 bases for J; bases not matched to a gene: 4. The germline V gene encodes CDR1 VTNTFY and CDR2 YDVSTARD (reference sequence). CDR3 length equals 14 residues. CDR3 protein: CATWDRRGDWIKTF. DNA of the CDR3: TGTGCCACCTGGGACAGGCGGGGTGATTGGATCAAGACGTTT.

In its sample, this clone was seen many times. TCRdb lists the protein of a much larger clone for this DNA, which differs at residue 6, so this is likely a read error; the protein given here is translated from the DNA itself. This rearrangement joins TRGV9 to TRGJP. CDR1 and CDR2 (germline): GITISATS, ISYDGTV (reference sequence). The CDR3 is 15 amino acids. V shed 6 bases and J 6 bases; nucleotides not matched to a gene: 5. CDR3 nucleotide sequence: TGTGCCTTGTGGACATCAGAGTTGGGCAAAAAAATCAAGGTATTT. As protein: CALWTSELGKKIKVF.

This clone has at least ten counts. The TCRdb protein, from a much larger clone, departs from this DNA's translation at residue 6, likely by read error; the protein shown derives from the DNA. The V gene is TRGV5, the J gene TRGJ1 or TRGJ2. The germline gives CDR1 VINAFY, CDR2 YDVSNSKD. This CDR3 comprises 12 residues. Trimming took 2 bases from V and 12 from J; bases not matched to a gene: 10. This CDR3 reads CATWDKPPRKLF. Written as DNA, the CDR3 is TGTGCCACCTGGGACAAGCCCCCTAGGAAACTCTTT.

This clone was found many times. This sequence joins TRGV8 and TRGJP1. Germline lookup yields CDR1 VENAVY and CDR2 YDSYNSRV. The CDR3 loop spans 17 amino acids. V trimming: 2 bases; J trimming: 6 bases; junction bases outside the gene matches: 15. CDR3 coding DNA: TGTGCCACCTGGGATATTAACCGCTTAGCTTCTGGTTGGTTCAAGATATTT. Encoded protein: CATWDINRLASGWFKIF.

This clone was detected ten times or more. The chain recombines TRGV8 with TRGJ1 or TRGJ2. With V trimmed by 1 base and J by 10 bases, 7 bases remained unmatched. CDR1 is VENAVY, CDR2 YDSYNSRV, per germline. CDR3 size: 12 residues. CDR3 residues: CATWDSPLKKLF. The DNA of the CDR3 is TGTGCCACCTGGGATAGTCCCCTAAAGAAACTCTTT.

This clone was observed many times. The mismatch at residue 8 between this DNA's translation and the TCRdb protein of a much larger clone likely reflects a read error; the protein shown is translated from the DNA. The gene calls are TRGV3 and TRGJ1 or TRGJ2. Here the J gene was assigned by germline matching of the DNA, as TCRdb has none. Trimming at V came to 3 bases and at J to 11 bases, leaving 13 bases not matched to a gene. The CDR3 covers 13 residues. From germline, CDR1 is VTNTFY and CDR2 YDVSTARD (reference sequence). The CDR3 spells CATWDARMKEKLF. The CDR3 DNA is TGTGCCACCTGGGACGCCAGGATGAAGGAGAAACTCTTT.

This clone was detected a few times. The translation of this DNA and the TCRdb protein of a much larger clone differ at residue 15, probably owing to a read error; the protein shown here is translated from the DNA. The chain employs TRGV9 and TRGJP. TCRdb leaves out the J gene; it was filled in here by matching the DNA to germline. The germline V gene encodes CDR1 GITISATS and CDR2 ISYDGTV (reference sequence). The CDR3 has 19 amino acids. CDR3 bases: TGTGCCTTGTGGGAGGTGCATTTGGTGAGGGAGTTGGGCAAAATAATCAAGGTATTT. This sequence encodes CALWEVHLVRELGKIIKVF.

Turning to this clone: Possible read error: a much larger clone is one base away. The V gene is TRGV3, but the J gene lacks a call. The CDR3 runs to 14 residues. Looked up from germline, CDR1 is VTNTFY and CDR2 is YDVSTARD (reference sequence). The CDR3 is CATWDTANYYKRLF. The CDR3 DNA reads TGTGCCACCTGGGACACCGCCAATTATTATAAGAGACTCTTT.

Concerning this clone itself: TCRdb pairs this DNA with a much larger clone's protein that differs at residue 11, likely a read error; the protein shown was translated from the DNA. The V segment is TRGV9, and no J call was made. There are 13 residues in the CDR3. Looked up from germline, CDR1 is GITISATS and CDR2 is ISYDGTV (reference sequence). CDR3 nucleotides: TGTGCCTTGTGGGAGGGCTTTGCTTATAAGGAACTCTTT. Translation gives CALWEGFAYKELF.

There are many counts of this clone. TCRdb lists the protein of a much larger clone for this DNA, which differs at residue 3, so this is likely a read error; the protein given here is translated from the DNA itself. The chain has TRGV9 and TRGJ1 or TRGJ2. The J gene, not given by TCRdb, was assigned here from a germline match of the nucleotide sequence. Germline assignment: CDR1 GITISATS and CDR2 ISYDGTV (reference sequence). This CDR3 has 13 amino acids. The CDR3 DNA reads as TGTGCCTCGTGGGAGGTGCAGCTTTATAAGAAACTCTTT. Its protein is CASWEVQLYKKLF.

This clone was observed at least ten times. This sequence is one base from a far larger clone and is likely a read error. Other nucleotide sequences from this sample produce the same CDR3. The V gene is listed as TRGV9; no J gene was called. Germline V gene data show CDR1 as GITISATS and CDR2 as ISYDGTV (reference sequence). The CDR3 extends over 15 amino acids. The CDR3 loop is CALWDVNQNYYKKLF. The CDR3 DNA reads as TGTGCCTTGTGGGATGTCAATCAGAATTATTATAAGAAACTCTTC.

This clone appeared many times. This likely traces to a read error, being one base from a far larger clone. Other DNA sequences within the sample encode an identical CDR3. The genes are TRGV4 and TRGJ1 or TRGJ2. No J segment appears in TCRdb, so it was assigned here by matching the sequence to germline. Germline CDR1 EGSTGY, CDR2 YDSYTSSV. CDR3 length equals 11 residues. In DNA form, the CDR3 reads TGTGCCGTCCGTTATTACTATAAGAAACTCTTT. Translated: CAVRYYYKKLF.

This clone was recorded many times. Other nucleotide sequences in the sample specify the same CDR3. The V gene is TRGV9, the J gene TRGJ1 or TRGJ2. The CDR3 length is 15 residues. Germline lookup yields CDR1 GITISATS and CDR2 ISYDGTV (reference sequence). J gave up 0 bases and V 3 bases, and 8 bases lay outside the gene matches. CDR3 residues: CALWEPYSNYYKKLF. DNA for the CDR3: TGTGCCTTGTGGGAGCCATACTCGAATTATTATAAGAAACTCTTT.

In this sample, this clone turned up many times. This likely traces to a read error, being one base from a far larger clone. The chain couples TRGV9 to TRGJ1 or TRGJ2. The CDR3 covers 9 residues. Trimming removed 8 bases from V and 12 bases from J; junction bases left unmatched: 7. Germline CDR1 and CDR2: GITISATS and ISYDGTV (reference sequence). CDR3 amino acids: CALYSWKLF. For the CDR3, the DNA is TGTGCCTTGTATTCCTGGAAACTCTTT.

This clone is termed medium-sized. This CDR3 is also generated by other DNA sequences in the sample. The rearrangement links TRGV5 to TRGJ1 or TRGJ2. CDR1 and CDR2 (germline): VINAFY, YDVSNSKD. The CDR3 consists of 13 residues. J gave up 4 bases and V 0 bases, and 3 bases lay outside the gene matches. For the CDR3, the DNA is TGTGCCACCTGGGACAGGAACTATTATAAGAAACTCTTT. Its translation: CATWDRNYYKKLF.

This clone occurred many times. This CDR3 is also generated by other DNA sequences in the sample. The chain uses TRGV9 and TRGJP. Germline trimming cut 4 bases from V and 7 bases from J; bases unmatched to any gene: 4. The germline gives CDR1 GITISATS, CDR2 ISYDGTV (reference sequence). The CDR3 runs 15 residues. The CDR3 DNA is TGTGCCTTGTGGGACAGCGAGTTGGGCAAAAAAATCAAGGTATTT. Translation gives CALWDSELGKKIKVF.

A remark on this clone: TCRdb's listed protein matches a much larger clone and diverges from this DNA's translation at residue 5, likely through a read error; the protein shown comes from the DNA. V and J are TRGV9 and TRGJ1 or TRGJ2. Here the J gene came from matching the DNA to germline, since TCRdb omits it. Germline values: CDR1 GITISATS, CDR2 ISYDGTV (reference sequence). This CDR3 is built from 14 residues. V lost 5 bases and J lost 2; bases outside the gene matches: 9. The CDR3 sequence is CALWGVFDYYKKLF. The CDR3 DNA follows: TGTGCCTTGTGGGGGGTCTTTGATTATTATAAGAAACTCTTT.

With regard to this clone: For this DNA, TCRdb reports the protein of a much larger clone, which diverges at residue 5, most likely from a read error; the protein presented here is translated directly from the DNA. The chain has TRGV4 and TRGJ1 or TRGJ2. Germline CDR1 EGSTGY, CDR2 YDSYTSSV. This CDR3 has 14 residues. CDR3 nucleotides: TGTGCCACCTGGGGTGGGCGAGTCGATTATAAGAAACTCTTT. Protein: CATWGGRVDYKKLF.